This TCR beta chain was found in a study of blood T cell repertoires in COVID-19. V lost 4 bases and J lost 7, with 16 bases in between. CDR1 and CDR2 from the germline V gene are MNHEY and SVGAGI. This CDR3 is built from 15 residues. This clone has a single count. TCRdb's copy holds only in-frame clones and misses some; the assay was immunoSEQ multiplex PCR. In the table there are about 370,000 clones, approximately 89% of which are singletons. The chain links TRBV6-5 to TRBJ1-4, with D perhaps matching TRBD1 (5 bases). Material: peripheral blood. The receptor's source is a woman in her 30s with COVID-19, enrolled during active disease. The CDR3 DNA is TGTGCCAGCAGTTTTAGTAAGGGGCGGGGTGAAAAACTGTTTTTT. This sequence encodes CASSFSKGRGEKLFF.